Below, one T cell receptor (beta chain) is given with its context. How the authors handled the data: Estimation of nucleated cell counts relied on the amplification of reference gene primers. Only in-frame clones appear in the TCRdb table, and some are missing; sequencing was by immunoSEQ multiplex PCR. The DNA was the basis for D and trimming; V, J and clone size are from that table. The sample has about 110,000 clones; 80% are singletons. This CDR3 contains 15 residues. Germline values: CDR1 SGHTA, CDR2 FQGNSA. Trimming cost V 1 base and J 3 bases; bases outside gene matches: 5. The record originates from a study of blood T cell repertoires in COVID-19. Across the study: The samples span acute and convalescent COVID-19 from the United States, Italy and Spain. From T cells, B-cell-depleted T cells, or PBMCs came the material, which was cDNA or gDNA.

This clonotype originated in a human donor in a cohort sampled during active or convalescent COVID-19. What was sequenced was peripheral blood. The rearrangement joins TRBV7-2 to TRBJ1-2; 7 bases fit TRBD1. The CDR3 region has the DNA TGTGCCAGCAGCTTAGGGACAGGCTTAGACTATGGCTACACCTTC. This translates into CASSLGTGLDYGYTF.